This TCR beta chain was sequenced during a study of blood T cell repertoires in COVID-19. For the study at large: Material from acute and convalescent COVID-19 was sourced from the United States, Italy and Spain. T cells, B-cell-depleted T cells, or PBMCs supplied cDNA or gDNA.

Germline values: CDR1 SGHTS, CDR2 YDEGEE. With V trimmed by 6 bases and J by 3 bases, 11 bases remained unmatched. This CDR3 contains 16 residues. In the original workflow: Amplifying reference gene primers gave estimates of nucleated cell counts. Assay: immunoSEQ multiplex PCR; the TCRdb copy retains only in-frame clones and omits some. V, J and clone size derive from that table, while D and trimming were established from the DNA sequence. This sample carries about 36,000 clones, approximately 86% of them seen once, and the ten largest clones take around 4.8%. The chain uses TRBV5-8 and TRBJ2-2; 7 positions agree with TRBD2. Sequences were obtained from peripheral blood. This TCR came from a man aged 50 or older with active COVID-19. The CDR3 DNA sequence: TGTGCCAGCAAGCTTGATAGCGGGTTTTACACCGGGGAGCTGTTTTTT. It yields the protein CASKLDSGFYTGELFF.